This T cell receptor beta chain is from a study of blood T cell repertoires in COVID-19 (dated by TCRdb to 2020 to 2022). As for the study more broadly: Collaborator samples came from the United States, Italy and Spain and covered acute and convalescent phases of COVID-19. The repertoires were released in a freely available public database intended as a resource for research on the immune response to SARS-CoV-2. The material from the prospective study consisted of cDNA or gDNA derived from T cells, B-cell-depleted T cells, or PBMCs. Subjects who had been exposed to COVID-19, were actively infected with it, or had recovered from it provided the deeply sampled blood TCRbeta repertoires that made up the dataset. Samples came from the ongoing ImmuneRACE study (first 160 participants) plus 1,254 subjects from 6 global collaborators. Where available, HLA class I and class II types were obtained from metadata supplied by the sample provider rather than from assay-based typing. Sample metadata almost always included a de-identified subject ID, COVID-19 status, age in years and sex. Overall study results and their limits: The quantity of clinical and demographic metadata differed by source and by participant and was supplied without curation.

As regards this clone: The specificity of this receptor is unknown. No base qualities exist here, and no much larger clone lies one base off it.

The CDR3 runs 15 residues from the cysteine to the phenylalanine. Of all the DNA, just the CDR3 is kept, 45 bases in frame from base 1. V lost 2 bases and J lost 0 bases; the stretch between them is 8 bases long. CDR1 is given as LNHDA and CDR2 as SQIVND, both from the germline V gene (reference sequence). TCRbeta CDR3 regions were amplified from genomic DNA by means of the immunoSEQ Assay, a bias-controlled multiplex PCR. The authors' analysis ran thus. The number of nucleated cells in each sample was estimated from the amplification of reference gene primers within the assay. Sequence reads were collapsed and filtered to measure the absolute abundance of every unique TCRbeta CDR3 rearrangement. For each sample, productive Simpson clonality was calculated as the square root of Simpson's diversity index over productive rearrangements. Sourced from immuneACCESS, this table was stored by TCRdb with only in-frame sequences that have V and J called. A share of the clones is absent; for the studies checked, an unresolved V gene accounts for under half, and the remainder has no known explanation. That table is the source of V, J and clone size, and D and trimming were worked out from the DNA. The sample includes approximately 300,000 clones, with around 89% observed a single time. In total, the top ten clones hold roughly 5% of the sample.

Collaborating institutions collected whole blood in K2EDTA tubes following their own protocols. Collaborator samples were shipped for TCRbeta analysis as frozen whole blood, isolated PBMCs, or DNA extracted from either sample type. This sequence originates from a man aged 35 to 55 with acute or convalescent COVID-19. The chain links TRBV19 with TRBJ2-1; the D gene is not confidently resolved. The sample was peripheral blood. The CDR3 here reads CASSISGRSYNEQFF. The DNA is TGTGCCAGTAGTATATCAGGCCGCTCCTACAATGAGCAGTTCTTC.